The clone carrying this T cell receptor (beta chain) was observed at least ten times. The data belong to a study of low-dose radiotherapy and immunotherapy resistance in tumors. The overall study: The drug cyclophosphamide was given into a vein at 200 mg/m2 every two weeks, one day before radiation and immunotherapy.

This CDR3 has 14 residues. V gave up 1 base and J gave up 0 bases, with 6 bases separating them. Germline CDR1 is SGHAT and CDR2 is FQNNGV. Primers targeting TRAV and TRBV primed first-strand cDNA, covering alpha and beta chains. TCR amplification ran approximately 22 PCR cycles using constant-region and V-primer adapter primers. TCRdb ran MiXCR on the reads and lists one entry per CDR3 protein. The repertoire consists of 50,000 or so distinct CDR3 sequences, with 23% occurring once and the leading ten covering 6.5% to 7%. Time point defined: after trial treatment. Treatment defined: LDRT plus nivolumab, ipilimumab, low-dose cyclophosphamide and aspirin (RACIN trial).

This TCR came from a male donor with prostate cancer. V usage is TRBV11-2 and J usage is TRBJ1-1; D uncertain. The material was PBMCs, obtained after low-dose radiotherapy plus immunotherapy. CDR3 nucleotides: TGTGCCAGCAGCTTAGGGACGGTGAACACTGAAGCTTTCTTT. Its translation: CASSLGTVNTEAFF.